The clone carrying this T cell receptor (beta chain) has only a few counts. Its antigen is still unknown. This entry comes from a study of molecular identifiers for immune sequencing clone quantification. Methods described previously were used for bulk TCR libraries, and listed TCR primers were applied. TCRdb reprocessed the PCR reads via MiXCR and lists one record per CDR3 protein. The table includes over 85,000 distinct CDR3 sequences, 30% to 35% detected once. The CDR3 covers 15 residues. V was clipped by 3 bases and J by 4 bases, with 12 bases between them. Broader study findings: Clones above 20 RNA copies contained over 97% of effector molecules and under 1% of naive molecules.

This TCR was recovered from a human donor in good health. Some libraries in this study had Jurkat cell RNA spiked in. Sequencing input: naive CD8+ T cells from blood, with Jurkat cell RNA spiked in. Sample subset: FACS-sorted CD8+CD4-CCR7+CD45RA+ naive T cells. The chain combines TRBV12-3 or TRBV12-4 with TRBJ2-2; D is tentatively TRBD1 or TRBD2 (5 bases each). CDR3 amino acids: CASSFPRETTGELFF. CDR3 nucleotide sequence: TGTGCCAGCAGTTTTCCCAGGGAGACCACCGGGGAGCTGTTTTTT.